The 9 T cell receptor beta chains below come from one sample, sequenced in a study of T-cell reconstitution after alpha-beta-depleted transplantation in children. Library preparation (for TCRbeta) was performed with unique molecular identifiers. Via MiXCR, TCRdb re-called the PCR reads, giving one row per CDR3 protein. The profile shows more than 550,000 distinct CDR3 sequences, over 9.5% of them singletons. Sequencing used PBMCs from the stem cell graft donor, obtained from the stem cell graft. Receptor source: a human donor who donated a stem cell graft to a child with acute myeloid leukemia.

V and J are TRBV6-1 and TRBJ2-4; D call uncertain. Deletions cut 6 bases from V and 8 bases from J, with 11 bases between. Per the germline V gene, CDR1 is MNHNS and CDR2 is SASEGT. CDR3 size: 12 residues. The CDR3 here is CASRYPRDIQYF. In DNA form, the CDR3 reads TGTGCCAGCAGATACCCAAGGGACATTCAGTACTTC.

Written as DNA, the CDR3 is TGTGCCAGCAGTTTAGGAGGGGACACCAAAAACATTCAGTACTTC. Translated, it gives CASSLGGDTKNIQYF. This chain connects TRBV12-3 or TRBV12-4 to TRBJ2-4, with TRBD1 as a possible D gene (6 bases). V was shortened by 1 base and J by 2 bases, with 9 bases between the two germline ends. This CDR3 contains 15 residues.

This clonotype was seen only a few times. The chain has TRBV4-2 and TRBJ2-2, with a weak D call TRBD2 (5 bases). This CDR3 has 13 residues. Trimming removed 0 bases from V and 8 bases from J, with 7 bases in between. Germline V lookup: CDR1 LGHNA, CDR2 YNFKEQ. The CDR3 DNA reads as TGTGCCAGCAGCCAAGATTCGGGAGGGGAGCTGTTTTTT. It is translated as CASSQDSGGELFF.

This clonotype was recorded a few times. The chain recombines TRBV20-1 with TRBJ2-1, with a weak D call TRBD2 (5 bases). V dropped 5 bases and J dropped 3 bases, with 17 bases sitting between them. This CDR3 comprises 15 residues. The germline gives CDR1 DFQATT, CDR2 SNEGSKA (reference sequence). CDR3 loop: CSARATTHFYNEQFF. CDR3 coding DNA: TGCAGTGCTCGGGCGACTACCCATTTCTACAATGAGCAGTTCTTC.

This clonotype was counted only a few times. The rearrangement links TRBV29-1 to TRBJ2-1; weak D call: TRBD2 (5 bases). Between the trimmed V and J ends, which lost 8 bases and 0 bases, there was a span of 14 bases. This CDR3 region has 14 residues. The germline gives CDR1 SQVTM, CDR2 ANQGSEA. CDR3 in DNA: TGCAGCATCTTTCGAGGGAGCTCCTACAATGAGCAGTTCTTC. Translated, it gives CSIFRGSSYNEQFF.

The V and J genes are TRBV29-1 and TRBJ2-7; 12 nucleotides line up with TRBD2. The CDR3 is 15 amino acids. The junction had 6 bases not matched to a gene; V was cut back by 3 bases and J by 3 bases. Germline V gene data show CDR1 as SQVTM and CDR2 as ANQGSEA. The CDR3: CSVDGMGLAGYEQYF. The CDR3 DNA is TGCAGCGTTGACGGAATGGGACTAGCGGGCTACGAGCAGTACTTC.

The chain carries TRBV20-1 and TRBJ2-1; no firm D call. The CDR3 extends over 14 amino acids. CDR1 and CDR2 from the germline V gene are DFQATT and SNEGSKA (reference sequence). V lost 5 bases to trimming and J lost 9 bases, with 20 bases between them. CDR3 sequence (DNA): TGCAGTGCTCCGTCGTCCAGGTCCAGTAGTGAGCAGTTCTTC. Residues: CSAPSSRSSSEQFF.

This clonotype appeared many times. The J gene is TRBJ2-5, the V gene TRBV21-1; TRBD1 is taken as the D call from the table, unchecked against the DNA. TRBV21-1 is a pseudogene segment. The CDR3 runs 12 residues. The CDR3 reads CASSNPGETQYF. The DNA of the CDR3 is TGTGCCAGCAGCAACCCGGGAGAGACCCAGTACTTC.

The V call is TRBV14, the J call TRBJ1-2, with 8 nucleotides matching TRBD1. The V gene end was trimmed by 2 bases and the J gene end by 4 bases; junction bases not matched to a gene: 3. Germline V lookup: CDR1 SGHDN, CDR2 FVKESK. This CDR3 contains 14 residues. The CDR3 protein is CASSQPGGIYGYTF. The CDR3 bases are TGTGCCAGCAGCCAACCAGGGGGCATCTATGGCTACACCTTC.